What follows are 22 T cell receptor beta chains derived from one specimen sequenced in a study of blood T cell repertoires in COVID-19. The data were produced by immunoSEQ multiplex PCR, yet TCRdb's version contains in-frame clones alone and is incomplete. The data hold a few hundred thousand clones, with roughly 84% observed a single time. The sequenced material came from peripheral blood. Every receptor here comes from a woman aged 40 to 50 who had recovered from COVID-19.

The chain has TRBV7-6 and TRBJ2-1; possibly TRBD1 for D (5 bases). The CDR3 sequence is 22 residues long. The germline V gene encodes CDR1 SGHVS and CDR2 FNYEAQ. Trimming took off 5 bases at V and 0 bases at J, with 32 bases between the two ends. CDR3 in amino acids: CASSEQLFGQGRLYSSYNEQFF. Written as DNA, the CDR3 is TGTGCCAGCAGCGAACAGTTATTTGGGCAGGGCAGGCTCTACAGCTCCTACAATGAGCAGTTCTTC.

The genes are TRBV21-1 and TRBJ2-3; the table's TRBD1 call for D was not verified on the DNA. TRBV21-1 is tagged as a pseudogene. CDR3 length: 15 amino acids. The CDR3 region is CASSKQAQATDTQYF. DNA of the CDR3: TGTGCCAGCAGCAAACAAGCACAGGCTACAGATACGCAGTATTTT.

V gene TRBV10-2 combines with J gene TRBJ2-1; TRBD1 matches 8 bases. Germline CDR1 is WSHSY and CDR2 is SAAADI. The CDR3 runs to 14 residues. Germline trimming cut 7 bases from V and 5 bases from J; bases unmatched to any gene: 7. CDR3 residues: CASNAGTGNNEQFF. The DNA for the CDR3 is TGCGCCAGCAATGCCGGGACAGGCAACAATGAGCAGTTCTTC.

The CDR3 bases are TGTGCCTGGAGTGTCTTGGACAAGCAGTACTTC. Its protein is CAWSVLDKQYF. The chain has TRBV30 and TRBJ2-7, with a tentative D call TRBD1 (5 bases). This CDR3 contains 11 residues. In germline, CDR1 is GTSNPN, CDR2 SVGIG (reference sequence). V gave up 0 bases and J gave up 8 bases, with 8 bases separating them.

This chain joins TRBV6-2 or TRBV6-3 and TRBJ1-1, with 7 nucleotides matching TRBD1. Germline assignment: CDR1 MNHEY and CDR2 SVGEGT. Losses at the gene ends were 6 bases for V and 2 bases for J; bases not matched to a gene: 12. The length of the CDR3 is 16 residues. The CDR3 here is CASSHSATGLNTEAFF. The CDR3 bases are TGTGCCAGCAGCCACTCGGCGACAGGGCTTAACACTGAAGCTTTCTTT.

The genes are TRBV12-3 or TRBV12-4 and TRBJ1-6, with D tentatively TRBD1 (5 bases). Trimming took off 3 bases at V and 11 bases at J, with 11 bases between the two ends. This CDR3 region has 13 residues. The CDR3, as DNA: TGTGCCAGCAGTTTGCAGGGAGGAGCACCCCTCCACTTT. The encoded protein is CASSLQGGAPLHF.

DNA for the CDR3: TGTGCCACCAGCAGAAAGAGACAGGTTAACACCGGGGAGCTGTTTTTT. This codes for CATSRKRQVNTGELFF. The chain links TRBV15 to TRBJ2-2; D might be TRBD1 (6 bases). V lost 2 bases to trimming and J lost 2 bases, with 12 bases between them. This CDR3 is 16 amino acids long. CDR1 and CDR2 (germline): LNHNV, YYDKDF (reference sequence).

V is TRBV9 and J is TRBJ1-2; the match to TRBD1 covers 8 bases. The CDR3 runs to 17 residues. V lost 4 bases and J lost 2; bases outside the gene matches: 13. Germline CDR1 reads SGDLS; CDR2 reads YYNGEE. The CDR3 is CASSINPPGGSNYGYTF. CDR3 in DNA: TGTGCCAGCAGCATTAACCCCCCAGGGGGCTCAAACTATGGCTACACCTTC.

This clone was recorded a few times. The chain carries TRBV7-2 and TRBJ1-2, with a possible D match to TRBD1 (5 bases). V was cut by 0 bases and J by 8 bases, with 10 bases left in between. This CDR3 is built from 13 residues. CDR1 and CDR2 (germline): SGHTA, FQGNSA. As DNA, the CDR3 is TGTGCCAGCAGCTTAGCTCAGGGCGGCGGCTACACCTTC. Amino acid sequence: CASSLAQGGGYTF.

The chain couples TRBV9 to TRBJ1-2; 9 positions match TRBD1. Germline V gene data show CDR1 as SGDLS and CDR2 as YYNGEE. The V and J ends lost 3 bases and 8 bases, in that order; junction bases with no gene match: 5. The CDR3 sequence is 13 residues long. The CDR3 DNA reads as TGTGCCAGCAGCGAGGGGACAGGGAACGGCTACACCTTC. Its translation: CASSEGTGNGYTF.

The V call is TRBV5-1, the J call TRBJ1-2; TRBD1 is a possible D gene (6 bases). CDR1 and CDR2 from the germline V gene are SGHRS and YFSETQ. The CDR3 is 15 amino acids. Trimming shortened V by 4 bases and J by 4 bases, and 17 bases separated the two germline ends. CDR3 in amino acids: CASSRQGQTLYGYTF. CDR3 nucleotides: TGCGCCAGCAGCCGCCAAGGACAGACTCTCTATGGCTACACCTTC.

This chain joins TRBV27 and TRBJ1-3, with D tentatively TRBD1 (5 bases). This CDR3 has 16 residues. V was shortened by 9 bases and J by 0 bases, with 18 bases between the two germline ends. The germline V gene encodes CDR1 MNHEY and CDR2 SMNVEV (reference sequence). The CDR3 here is CARAPADDSSGNTIYF. The CDR3 DNA follows: TGTGCCAGAGCCCCCGCTGATGACAGCTCTGGAAACACCATATATTTT.

CDR3 loop: CASSTSNHYEQYF. Here the CDR3 DNA reads TGTGCCAGCAGCACATCCAACCACTACGAGCAGTACTTC. The J gene is TRBJ2-7, the V gene TRBV28; D is unresolved. This CDR3 has 13 residues. Germline V CDR1 and CDR2: MDHEN, SYDVKM. V dropped 6 bases and J dropped 3 bases, with 12 bases sitting between them.

This chain connects TRBV10-2 to TRBJ2-1; 9 bases map to TRBD2. Germline assignment: CDR1 WSHSY and CDR2 SAAADI. The CDR3 consists of 16 residues. Germline trimming cut 0 bases from V and 3 bases from J; bases unmatched to any gene: 3. The DNA for the CDR3 is TGCGCCAGCAGTGAGTCTGGTAGCGGGGGCTACAATGAGCAGTTCTTC. It encodes CASSESGSGGYNEQFF.

This chain links TRBV18 with TRBJ2-3; D uncertain. Germline V gene data show CDR1 as KGHSH and CDR2 as LQKENI. The CDR3 covers 13 residues. V was pared by 6 bases and J by 0 bases, with 7 bases between. The chain's CDR3 is CASSHSSTDTQYF. The DNA for the CDR3 is TGTGCCAGCTCCCACTCTAGCACAGATACGCAGTATTTT.

The chain has TRBV3-1 (or the pseudogene TRBV3-2) and TRBJ2-7; D might be TRBD1 (6 bases). The CDR3 is 15 residues long. The germline V gene has CDR1 LGHDT and CDR2 YNNKEL (reference sequence). Trimming took 4 bases from V and 0 from J, leaving 13 bases between them. Here the CDR3 DNA reads TGTGCCAGCAGCCCTGGGGACATCGCCTCCTACGAGCAGTACTTC. Amino acid sequence: CASSPGDIASYEQYF.

V usage is TRBV2 and J usage is TRBJ2-1; 8 bases are shared with TRBD1. The CDR3 runs to 15 residues. J gave up 0 bases and V 8 bases, and 6 bases lay outside the gene matches. The germline V gene has CDR1 SNHLY and CDR2 FYNNEI. CDR3 coding DNA: TGTGCCAGCTGGGACAGGAGCAGCTCCTACAATGAGCAGTTCTTC. Its protein is CASWDRSSSYNEQFF. Using reference TRBV2 and TRBJ2-1 for the parts outside the CDR3, the full variable domain is EPEVTQTPSHQVTQMGQEVILRCVPISNHLYFYWYRQILGQKVEFLVSFYNNEISEKSEIFDDQFSVERPDGSNFTLKIRSTKLEDSAMYFCASWDRSSSYNEQFFGPGTRLTVL.

The chain joins TRBV6-5 to TRBJ2-7; tentative D call: TRBD2 (5 bases). Trimming removed 8 bases at V and 2 bases at J, with 13 bases between. Germline lookup yields CDR1 MNHEY and CDR2 SVGAGI. CDR3 length equals 13 residues. The CDR3 protein is CASAGFVAYEQYF. The CDR3 nucleotides are TGTGCCAGCGCGGGCTTTGTTGCCTACGAGCAGTACTTC.

The table lists this clone with a few counts. The DNA for the CDR3 is TGTGCCATCACGCCGACGGGCGGGGTATTGAGCAATCAGCCCCAGCATTTT. It is translated as CAITPTGGVLSNQPQHF. This chain links TRBV28 with TRBJ1-5, with D unresolved. The germline V gene has CDR1 MDHEN and CDR2 SYDVKM. Trimming took 10 bases from V and 1 from J, leaving 23 bases between them. CDR3 length equals 17 residues. The variable domain in full, with the rest retrieved from reference TRBV28 and TRBJ1-5, is DVKVTQSSRYLVKRTGEKVFLECVQDMDHENMFWYRQDPGLGLRLIYFSYDVKMKEKGDIPEGYSVSREKKERFSLILESASTNQTSMYLCAITPTGGVLSNQPQHFGDGTRLSIL.

V gene TRBV28 combines with J gene TRBJ2-7; 11 positions agree with TRBD1. Losses at the gene ends were 10 bases for V and 5 bases for J; bases not matched to a gene: 7. The CDR3 covers 13 residues. Germline V gene sequence: CDR1 MDHEN, CDR2 SYDVKM. CDR3 loop: CATQGQGVHEQYF. The CDR3 DNA reads as TGTGCCACCCAGGGACAGGGGGTTCACGAGCAGTACTTC.

This chain joins TRBV28 and TRBJ2-3, with D hard to call. Germline loops: CDR1 MDHEN, CDR2 SYDVKM. V was cut by 4 bases and J by 7 bases, with 9 bases left in between. The CDR3 runs 12 residues. CDR3 nucleotides: TGTGCCAGCAGTTCTACCCCTCATACGCAGTATTTT. Translated, it gives CASSSTPHTQYF.

Only a few counts were recorded for this clone. The CDR3 coding sequence is TGTGCCAGCAGTGAAGGGGCAGGGGTGCTTTACGAGCAGTACTTC. This gives the protein CASSEGAGVLYEQYF. The chain joins TRBV2 to TRBJ2-7; D perhaps matches TRBD1 (6 bases). The CDR3 totals 15 residues. Germline V gene sequence: CDR1 SNHLY, CDR2 FYNNEI. Trimming took off 1 base at V and 4 bases at J, with 14 bases between the two ends.